This is a list of T cell receptor beta chains from one sample in a study of cytotoxic CD8 clonotypes in ibrutinib-treated CLL. Here immunoSEQ multiplex PCR was the method, and the copy in TCRdb shows in-frame clones only, minus some. The sample yields approximately 320,000 clones, under 70% seen once. The sequences come from PBMCs, collected after 36 months of ibrutinib treatment. All receptors derive from a human donor with chronic lymphocytic leukemia. Both conserved end residues are part of each CDR3. The D gene is left open where the match is weak. Clone size, where shown, is once, few, many, or a class for clones that have expanded.

length,D,size,J,V,CDR3,DNA
11,.,once,TRBJ2-5,TRBV11-2,CASRIGETQYF,TGTGCCAGCAGGATAGGGGAGACCCAGTACTTC
14,TRBD1,once,TRBJ1-5,TRBV11-2,CASSQTGSNQPQHF,TGTGCCAGCAGCCAGACAGGGTCCAATCAGCCCCAGCATTTT
12,.,few,TRBJ1-2,TRBV4-1,CASSQDTYGYTF,TGCGCCAGCAGCCAAGATACGTATGGCTACACCTTC
16,.,.,TRBJ1-2,TRBV5-4,CASSLWQGRGRRGYTF,TGTGCCAGCAGCTTGTGGCAGGGTAGGGGCCGTAGGGGCTACACCTTC
13,.,few,TRBJ2-3,TRBV6-5,CASSYHLADTQYF,TGTGCCAGCAGTTATCATCTAGCAGATACGCAGTATTTT
14,.,.,TRBJ2-1,TRBV9,CASRGTGNYNEQFF,TGTGCCAGCAGGGGGACGGGGAACTACAATGAGCAGTTCTTC
15,TRBD1,.,TRBJ1-2,TRBV19,CASSPSSGTVYGYTF,TGTGCCAGTAGTCCCTCTTCCGGGACAGTCTATGGCTACACCTTC
16,TRBD2,.,TRBJ2-7,TRBV5-4,CASSLAASGWNYEQYF,TGTGCCAGCAGCTTGGCAGCTAGCGGGTGGAACTACGAGCAGTACTTC
12,.,.,TRBJ1-6,TRBV10-2,CASRAGNSPLHF,TGCGCCAGCAGAGCGGGAAATTCACCCCTCCACTTT
15,TRBD2,.,TRBJ2-1,TRBV15,CATNLPGLGTNEQFF,TGTGCCACCAACCTGCCGGGACTAGGGACGAATGAGCAGTTCTTC
15,TRBD1,.,TRBJ2-7,TRBV27,CASSQGQGSSYEQYF,TGTGCCAGCAGCCAGGGACAGGGGAGCTCCTACGAGCAGTACTTC
15,.,.,TRBJ1-1,TRBV10-3,CAISWAGPANTEAFF,TGTGCCATATCCTGGGCTGGACCAGCGAACACTGAAGCTTTCTTT
15,.,.,TRBJ1-2,TRBV6-1,CASSEAGSANYGYTF,TGTGCCAGCAGTGAAGCGGGGTCAGCTAACTATGGCTACACCTTC
15,.,.,TRBJ2-7,TRBV2,CASSPRVSSNYEQYF,TGTGCCAGCAGCCCTCGGGTCAGTTCAAACTACGAGCAGTACTTC
16,.,.,TRBJ1-2,TRBV9,CASSVGGSGLGGGYTF,TGTGCCAGCAGCGTAGGGGGAAGTGGCCTCGGGGGAGGCTACACCTTC
16,.,.,TRBJ1-4,TRBV9,CASSVGLGGINEKLFF,TGTGCCAGCAGCGTAGGTCTTGGGGGGATTAATGAAAAACTGTTTTTT
15,.,.,TRBJ1-4,TRBV25-1,CASSDPRRNGEKLFF,TGTGCCAGCAGTGACCCCAGACGGAACGGGGAAAAACTGTTTTTT
14,TRBD2,.,TRBJ2-3,TRBV5-4,CASSSGRGPDTQYF,TGTGCCAGTTCTAGCGGGAGGGGGCCGGATACGCAGTATTTT
16,.,.,TRBJ2-1,TRBV19,CASSISGRSYYNEQFF,TGTGCCAGTAGTATTTCGGGTCGTTCGTACTACAATGAGCAGTTCTTC
15,.,.,TRBJ2-3,TRBV6-5,CASSPLTSSPDTQYF,TGTGCCAGCAGTCCTTTAACTTCTAGCCCAGATACGCAGTATTTT
15,.,.,TRBJ1-3,TRBV5-1,CASSTDGTSGNTIYF,TGCGCCAGCAGCACTGACGGTACCTCTGGAAACACCATATATTTT
14,TRBD1,.,TRBJ1-5,TRBV5-1,CASSVTGADQPQHF,TGCGCCAGCAGCGTGACAGGGGCCGACCAGCCCCAGCATTTT
14,.,.,TRBJ2-5,TRBV5-6,CASSFGTGQETQYF,TGTGCCAGCAGCTTTGGCACAGGCCAAGAGACCCAGTACTTC
17,TRBD1,.,TRBJ2-7,TRBV27,CASSLPWKRGLSYEQYF,TGTGCCAGCAGTTTACCCTGGAAGAGGGGGCTTTCCTACGAGCAGTACTTC
15,.,.,TRBJ2-7,TRBV5-6,CASSLAGILARGQYF,TGTGCCAGCAGCTTGGCCGGGATCTTAGCGCGGGGGCAGTACTTC
15,TRBD1,few,TRBJ1-2,TRBV9,CASSVEGQGHYGYTF,TGTGCCAGCAGCGTCGAAGGACAGGGCCACTATGGCTACACCTTC
17,TRBD2,.,TRBJ2-3,TRBV27,CASSSGSGWGGSDTQYF,TGTGCCAGTTCTAGCGGGAGTGGATGGGGGGGGTCAGATACGCAGTATTTT
15,.,few,TRBJ1-4,TRBV7-9,CASSPDGSLNEKLFF,TGTGCCAGCAGTCCCGACGGGTCACTTAATGAAAAACTGTTTTTT
15,.,.,TRBJ2-5,TRBV6-5,CASSYSIGVEGTQYF,TGTGCCAGCAGTTACTCGATAGGGGTAGAGGGGACCCAGTACTTC
12,.,few,TRBJ2-1,TRBV5-1,CASSATGSEQFF,TGCGCCAGCAGCGCCACAGGTAGTGAGCAGTTCTTC
14,.,.,TRBJ2-4,TRBV7-2,CASSSRTLGNIQYF,TGTGCCAGCAGCTCCCGGACGTTGGGGAACATTCAGTACTTC
15,.,.,TRBJ1-5,TRBV5-1,CASSLAGLSNQPQHF,TGCGCCAGCAGCTTGGCGGGGCTGAGTAATCAGCCCCAGCATTTT
20,.,.,TRBJ1-5,TRBV2,CASRGPGGRYKVYSNQPQHF,TGTGCCAGCAGGGGCCCTGGGGGACGGTATAAGGTTTATAGCAATCAGCCCCAGCATTTT
12,.,.,TRBJ2-3,TRBV2,CASRGYTDTQYF,TGTGCCAGCCGAGGGTATACAGATACGCAGTATTTT
13,.,.,TRBJ2-3,TRBV19,CASSVVDTDTQYF,TGTGCCAGTAGTGTGGTGGATACAGATACGCAGTATTTT
16,TRBD1,.,TRBJ2-3,TRBV5-1,CASSTQGQGGTDTQYF,TGCGCCAGCAGCACCCAGGGACAGGGCGGCACAGATACGCAGTATTTT
13,.,.,TRBJ1-1,TRBV10-2,CASWSQANTEAFF,TGCGCCAGCTGGTCGCAGGCGAACACTGAAGCTTTCTTT
11,.,few,TRBJ2-7,TRBV20-1,CSARTSYEQYF,TGCAGTGCGAGAACATCCTACGAGCAGTACTTC
14,.,.,TRBJ2-7,TRBV18,CASSPDRLTYEQYF,TGTGCCAGCTCACCAGACAGGCTAACCTACGAGCAGTACTTC
15,TRBD2,.,TRBJ2-5,TRBV5-4,CASSLGLAGKETQYF,TGTGCCAGCAGCTTGGGTTTAGCGGGGAAAGAGACCCAGTACTTC